The 18 T cell receptor beta chains below come from one sample, sequenced in a study of PD-1 blockade in mismatch repair-deficient tumors. Profiled with immunoSEQ multiplex PCR; TCRdb holds only in-frame clones, not every one. This table holds roughly 53,000 clones, around 82% found once. The source material was peripheral blood, sampled 4 weeks after starting pembrolizumab. The receptors stem from an adult with mismatch repair-deficient cancer.

The rearrangement links TRBV10-3 to TRBJ1-2; possible D gene TRBD1, 5 bases. CDR3 length: 11 residues. Germline values: CDR1 ENHRY, CDR2 SYGVKD. V was pared by 6 bases and J by 10 bases, with 12 bases between. CDR3 region: CAIRGGEDYTF. In DNA, the CDR3 is TGTGCCATCAGGGGGGGGGAGGACTACACCTTC.

The V and J genes are TRBV2 and TRBJ1-2; maybe TRBD1 (6 bases). Germline CDR1 is SNHLY and CDR2 is FYNNEI. There are 12 residues in the CDR3. The V end lost 2 bases, the J end lost 12 bases, and 13 bases lay between the germline ends. CDR3 DNA: TGTGCCAGCAGTGAAAGGGGGAGACAGAACACCTTC. Amino acids: CASSERGRQNTF.

This chain uses TRBV11-3 with TRBJ2-1; no definite D call. V was cut by 10 bases and J by 0 bases, with 7 bases left in between. CDR1 and CDR2 from the germline V gene are SGHNT and YENEEA. The CDR3 has 12 residues. The CDR3 region is CATTSSYNEQFF. CDR3 DNA sequence: TGTGCCACTACCAGCTCCTACAATGAGCAGTTCTTC.

The genes are TRBV2 and TRBJ1-1, with D uncertain. V lost 2 bases and J lost 2, with 9 bases in between. This CDR3 is built from 14 residues. CDR1 and CDR2 (germline): SNHLY, FYNNEI. CDR3 sequence reads: CASSELGGNTEAFF. As DNA, the CDR3 is TGTGCCAGCAGTGAACTGGGAGGAAACACTGAAGCTTTCTTT.

Concerning this clone: This sample also contains other DNA sequences that code for the same CDR3. CDR3 protein: CASSYGQGGNTGELFF. In nucleotides, the CDR3 is TGTGCCAGCAGTTATGGACAGGGGGGGAACACCGGGGAGCTGTTTTTT. The chain combines TRBV6-5 with TRBJ2-2; 10 bases match TRBD1. Germline V gene data show CDR1 as MNHEY and CDR2 as SVGAGI. The CDR3 sequence is 16 residues long. Unmatched junction bases numbered 2, after V lost 3 bases and J lost 1 base.

The gene calls are TRBV7-3 and TRBJ2-1; no definite D call. CDR1 is SGHTA and CDR2 is FQGTGA in the germline V gene. This CDR3 is built from 13 residues. V lost 3 bases and J 5 bases, leaving 8 bases between the germline ends. The CDR3 nucleotides are TGTGCCAGCAGCTTGGGTTTCCACAATGAGCAGTTCTTC. Translating it yields CASSLGFHNEQFF.

This clone has just a few counts. V is TRBV9 and J is TRBJ2-7, with D unresolved. In germline, CDR1 is SGDLS, CDR2 YYNGEE. The CDR3 has 11 residues. The V end was cut by 6 bases, the J end by 4 bases, with 8 bases between. CDR3 in DNA: TGTGCCAGCATCCTGTGGTACGAGCAGTACTTC. Amino acids: CASILWYEQYF.

The genes are TRBV5-1 and TRBJ1-1; unclear D gene. In germline, CDR1 is SGHRS, CDR2 YFSETQ. The CDR3 totals 13 residues. V was clipped by 0 bases and J by 4 bases, with 7 bases between them. CDR3 in amino acids: CASSLEQFTEAFF. CDR3 DNA sequence: TGCGCCAGCAGCTTGGAACAGTTCACTGAAGCTTTCTTT.

V usage is TRBV28 and J usage is TRBJ2-5; 9 bases align to TRBD1. The CDR3 totals 17 residues. With V trimmed by 5 bases and J by 0 bases, 10 bases remained unmatched. In germline, CDR1 is MDHEN, CDR2 SYDVKM. CDR3 protein: CASSPDRGARYQETQYF. For the CDR3, the DNA is TGTGCCAGCAGTCCAGACAGGGGGGCTAGGTACCAAGAGACCCAGTACTTC.

This sequence joins TRBV6-5 and TRBJ2-7, with TRBD1 as a possible D gene (6 bases). The germline V gene has CDR1 MNHEY and CDR2 SVGAGI. V lost 2 bases to trimming and J lost 9 bases, with 14 bases between them. The CDR3 runs 13 residues. This chain's CDR3 is CASSYPGQSGQYF. The CDR3 DNA reads TGTGCCAGCAGTTACCCCGGACAGTCAGGGCAGTACTTC.

This clone was picked up one time. This chain uses TRBV7-2 with TRBJ2-7; no definite D call. The CDR3 has 12 residues. Germline CDR1 is SGHTA and CDR2 is FQGNSA. V lost 5 bases and J 2 bases, leaving 7 bases between the germline ends. CDR3 sequence reads: CASSRLTYEQYF. CDR3 DNA: TGTGCCAGCAGCCGCCTAACCTACGAGCAGTACTTC.

This chain uses TRBV29-1 with TRBJ2-1; 10 positions match TRBD1. The germline gives CDR1 SQVTM, CDR2 ANQGSEA. The CDR3 loop spans 14 amino acids. The V and J ends lost 6 bases and 9 bases, in that order; junction bases with no gene match: 11. The CDR3 sequence is CSVAGQGVSTEQFF. As DNA, the CDR3 is TGCAGCGTCGCAGGACAGGGGGTCTCTACTGAGCAGTTCTTC.

The chain couples TRBV5-1 to TRBJ1-2; D possibly corresponds to TRBD1 (5 bases). The V end was cut by 3 bases, the J end by 5 bases, with 11 bases between. This CDR3 spans 13 amino acids. Germline V gene data show CDR1 as SGHRS and CDR2 as YFSETQ. CDR3 coding DNA: TGCGCCAGCAGCTACGACAGATCGTATGGCTACACCTTC. It encodes CASSYDRSYGYTF.

In its sample, this clone was seen a few times. The chain has TRBV7-9 and TRBJ1-1, with 10 bases matching TRBD1. Per the germline V gene, CDR1 is SEHNR and CDR2 is FQNEAQ (reference sequence). This CDR3 region has 15 residues. V shed 5 bases and J 5 bases; nucleotides not matched to a gene: 8. This CDR3 reads CASSPPGQGTTEAFF. In DNA, the CDR3 is TGTGCCAGCAGCCCCCCGGGACAGGGGACAACTGAAGCTTTCTTT.

The chain recombines TRBV6-6 with TRBJ1-1; 12 positions match TRBD1. Germline CDR1 MNHNY, CDR2 SVGAGI (reference sequence). Trimming removed 2 bases from V and 6 bases from J; junction bases left unmatched: 4. CDR3 length: 15 amino acids. CDR3 nucleotides: TGTGCCAGCAGTTACGGGACAGGGGGCAGATCTGAAGCTTTCTTT. Amino acids: CASSYGTGGRSEAFF.

The chain couples TRBV9 to TRBJ2-7; D tentatively fits TRBD1 or TRBD2 (5 bases each). Per germline, CDR1 SGDLS and CDR2 YYNGEE. V lost 0 bases to trimming and J lost 5 bases, with 15 bases between them. This CDR3 spans 15 amino acids. The CDR3 sequence: CASSVAGGQTDEQYF. In DNA, the CDR3 is TGTGCCAGCAGCGTAGCCGGCGGGCAGACAGACGAGCAGTACTTC.

The rearrangement links TRBV28 to TRBJ1-1; D perhaps matches TRBD1 (5 bases). The germline V gene encodes CDR1 MDHEN and CDR2 SYDVKM. V shed 0 bases and J shed 11 bases, with 10 bases lying between them. The CDR3 extends over 12 amino acids. The CDR3 sequence is CASSLWGGGAFF. The DNA of the CDR3 is TGTGCCAGCAGTTTATGGGGGGGAGGTGCTTTCTTT. The whole variable domain, remainder taken from reference TRBV28 and TRBJ1-1, is DVKVTQSSRYLVKRTGEKVFLECVQDMDHENMFWYRQDPGLGLRLIYFSYDVKMKEKGDIPEGYSVSREKKERFSLILESASTNQTSMYLCASSLWGGGAFFGQGTRLTVV.

A note on this clone: A junction end diverges from the germline sequence, so it may reflect a read error. The rearrangement uses TRBV6-5 and TRBJ2-7, with 11 bases fitting TRBD2. CDR3 length: 13 amino acids. Germline V lookup: CDR1 MNHEY, CDR2 SVGAGI. CDR3 in amino acids: CASRASGTSGSVF. The CDR3 region has the DNA TGTGCCAGCAGGGCCTCCGGGACTAGCGGCTCGGTATTC.